Sequencing of this TCR beta chain was carried out in a study of shared clonotypes between healthy human individuals. Overall study context: Three CD4 naive, three CD4 memory, two CD8 naive and one CD8 memory plate were used per donor.

On this clone itself: What it binds is unknown.

General observations from the study: Clonotype sharing across a few donors was observed for 4% to 6.5% of naive CD4 clonotypes.

As defined, naive CD8 cells were CD45RO-negative and positively selected for CCR7, with terminally differentiated effector memory CD45RA+ cells excluded. Assay execution took place at the deep level. Template for every sorted-subset replicate PCR totaled approximately 200 ng DNA, some 30,000 T cell genomes. Measured with immunoSEQ multiplex PCR; TCRdb has only the in-frame clones, and not every one. The sample records roughly 2,000,000 clones, about 94% being singletons. This sequence was found in a young man in good health. Some clones in this sample may be carry-over from other donors' samples. The sequenced material came from naive CD8+ T cells from PBMCs.

The CDR3 nucleotides are TGTGCCAGCAGTTTAGGGACAGGGGTCGGGGAGCTGTTTTTT. This codes for CASSLGTGVGELFF. V gene TRBV27 combines with J gene TRBJ2-2; 10 bases fit TRBD1. This CDR3 is built from 14 residues. Germline V gene lookup returns CDR1 MNHEY and CDR2 SMNVEV (reference sequence). Germline trimming cut 2 bases from V and 7 bases from J; bases unmatched to any gene: 1.